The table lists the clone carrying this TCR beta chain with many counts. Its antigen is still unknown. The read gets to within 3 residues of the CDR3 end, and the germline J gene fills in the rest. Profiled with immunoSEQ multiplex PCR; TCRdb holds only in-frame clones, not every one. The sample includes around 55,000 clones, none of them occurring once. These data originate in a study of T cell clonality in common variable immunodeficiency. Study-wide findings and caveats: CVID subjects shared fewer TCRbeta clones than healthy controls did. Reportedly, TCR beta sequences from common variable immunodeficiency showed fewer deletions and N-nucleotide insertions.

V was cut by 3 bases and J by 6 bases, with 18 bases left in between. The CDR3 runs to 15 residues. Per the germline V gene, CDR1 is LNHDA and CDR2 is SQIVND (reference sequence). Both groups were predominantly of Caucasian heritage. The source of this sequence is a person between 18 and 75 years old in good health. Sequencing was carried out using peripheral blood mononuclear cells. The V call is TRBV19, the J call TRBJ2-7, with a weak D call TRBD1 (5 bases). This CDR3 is CASSIPRGRVVEQYF. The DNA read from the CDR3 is TGTGCCAGTAGTATTCCCCGCGGCAGGGTGGTCGAG.